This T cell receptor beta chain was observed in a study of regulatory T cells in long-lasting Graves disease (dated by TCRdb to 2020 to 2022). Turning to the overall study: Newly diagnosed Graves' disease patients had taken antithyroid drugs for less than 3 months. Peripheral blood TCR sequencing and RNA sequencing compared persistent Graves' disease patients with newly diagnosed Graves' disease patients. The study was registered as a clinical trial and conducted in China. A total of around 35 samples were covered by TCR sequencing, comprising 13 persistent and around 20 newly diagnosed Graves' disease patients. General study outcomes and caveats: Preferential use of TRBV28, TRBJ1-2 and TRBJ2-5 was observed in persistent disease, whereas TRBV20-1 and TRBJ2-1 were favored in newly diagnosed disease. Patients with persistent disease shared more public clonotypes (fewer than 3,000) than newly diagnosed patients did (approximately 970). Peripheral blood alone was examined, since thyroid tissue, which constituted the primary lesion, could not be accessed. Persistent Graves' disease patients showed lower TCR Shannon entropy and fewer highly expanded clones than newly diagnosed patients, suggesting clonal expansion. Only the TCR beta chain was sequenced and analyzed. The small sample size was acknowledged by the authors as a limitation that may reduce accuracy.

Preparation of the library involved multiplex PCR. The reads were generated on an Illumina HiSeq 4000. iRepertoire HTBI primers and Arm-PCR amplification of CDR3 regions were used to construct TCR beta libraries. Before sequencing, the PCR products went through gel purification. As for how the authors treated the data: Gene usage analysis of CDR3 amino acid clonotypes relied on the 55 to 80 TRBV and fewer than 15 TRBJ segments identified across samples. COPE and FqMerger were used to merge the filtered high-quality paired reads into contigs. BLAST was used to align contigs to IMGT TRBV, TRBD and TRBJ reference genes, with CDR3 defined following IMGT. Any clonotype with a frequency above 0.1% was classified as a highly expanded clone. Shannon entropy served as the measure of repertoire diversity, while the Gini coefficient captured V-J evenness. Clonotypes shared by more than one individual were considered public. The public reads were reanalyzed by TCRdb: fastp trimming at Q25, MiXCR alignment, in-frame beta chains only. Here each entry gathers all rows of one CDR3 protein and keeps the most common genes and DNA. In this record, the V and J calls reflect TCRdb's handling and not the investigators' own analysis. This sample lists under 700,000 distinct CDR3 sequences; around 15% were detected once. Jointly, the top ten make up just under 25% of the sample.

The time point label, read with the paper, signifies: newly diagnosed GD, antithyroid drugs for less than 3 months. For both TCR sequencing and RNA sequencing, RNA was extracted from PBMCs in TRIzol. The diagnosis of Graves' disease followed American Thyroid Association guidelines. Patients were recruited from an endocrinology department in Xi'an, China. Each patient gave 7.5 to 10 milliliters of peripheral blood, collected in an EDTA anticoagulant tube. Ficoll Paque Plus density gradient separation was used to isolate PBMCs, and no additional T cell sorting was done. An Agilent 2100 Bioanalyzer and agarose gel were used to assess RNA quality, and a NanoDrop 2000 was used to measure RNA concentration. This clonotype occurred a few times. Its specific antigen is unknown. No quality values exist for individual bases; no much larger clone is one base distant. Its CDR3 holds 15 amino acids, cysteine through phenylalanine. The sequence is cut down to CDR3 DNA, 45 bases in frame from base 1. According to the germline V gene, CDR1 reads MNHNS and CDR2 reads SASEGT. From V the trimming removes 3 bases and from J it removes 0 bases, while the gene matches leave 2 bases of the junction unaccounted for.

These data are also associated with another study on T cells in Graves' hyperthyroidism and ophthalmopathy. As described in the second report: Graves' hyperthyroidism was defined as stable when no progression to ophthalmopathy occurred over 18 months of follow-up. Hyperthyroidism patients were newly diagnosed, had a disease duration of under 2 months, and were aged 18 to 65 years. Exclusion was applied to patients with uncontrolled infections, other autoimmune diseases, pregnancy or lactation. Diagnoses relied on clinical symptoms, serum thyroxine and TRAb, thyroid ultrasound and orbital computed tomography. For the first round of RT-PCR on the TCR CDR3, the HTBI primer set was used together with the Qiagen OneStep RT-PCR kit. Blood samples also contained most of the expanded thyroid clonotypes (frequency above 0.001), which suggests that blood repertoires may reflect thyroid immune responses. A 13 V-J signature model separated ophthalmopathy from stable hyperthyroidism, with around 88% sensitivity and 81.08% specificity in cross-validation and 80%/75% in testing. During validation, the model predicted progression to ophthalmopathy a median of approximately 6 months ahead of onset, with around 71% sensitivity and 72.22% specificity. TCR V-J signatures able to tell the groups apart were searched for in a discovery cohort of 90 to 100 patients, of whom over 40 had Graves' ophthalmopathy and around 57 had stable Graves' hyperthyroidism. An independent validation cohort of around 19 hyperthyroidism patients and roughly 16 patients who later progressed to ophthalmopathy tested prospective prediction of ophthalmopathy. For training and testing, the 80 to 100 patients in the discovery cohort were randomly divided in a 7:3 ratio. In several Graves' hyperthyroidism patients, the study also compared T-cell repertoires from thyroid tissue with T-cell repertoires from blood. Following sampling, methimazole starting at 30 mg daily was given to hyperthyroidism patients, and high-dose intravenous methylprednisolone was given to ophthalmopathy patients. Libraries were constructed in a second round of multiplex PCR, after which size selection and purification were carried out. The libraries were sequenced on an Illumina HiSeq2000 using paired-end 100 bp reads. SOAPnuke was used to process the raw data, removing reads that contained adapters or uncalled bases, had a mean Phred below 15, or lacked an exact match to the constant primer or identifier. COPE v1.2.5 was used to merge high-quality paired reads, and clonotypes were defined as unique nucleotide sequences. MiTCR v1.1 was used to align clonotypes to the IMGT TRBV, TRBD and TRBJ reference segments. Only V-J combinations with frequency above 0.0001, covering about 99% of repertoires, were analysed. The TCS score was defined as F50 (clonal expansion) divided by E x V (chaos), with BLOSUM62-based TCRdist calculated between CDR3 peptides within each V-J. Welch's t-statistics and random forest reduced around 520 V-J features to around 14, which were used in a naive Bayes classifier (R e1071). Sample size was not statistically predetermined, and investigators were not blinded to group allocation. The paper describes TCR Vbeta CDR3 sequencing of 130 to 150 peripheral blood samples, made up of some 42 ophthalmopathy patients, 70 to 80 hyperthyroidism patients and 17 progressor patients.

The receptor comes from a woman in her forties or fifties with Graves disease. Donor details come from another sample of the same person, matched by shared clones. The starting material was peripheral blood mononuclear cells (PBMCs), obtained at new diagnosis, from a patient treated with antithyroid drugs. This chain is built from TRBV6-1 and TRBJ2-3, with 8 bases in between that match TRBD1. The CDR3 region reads CASSEGQVSTDTQYF. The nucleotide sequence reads TGTGCCAGCAGTGAGGGACAGGTCAGCACAGATACGCAGTATTTT.